Below, 10 T cell receptor beta chains from the same sample are listed, as sequenced in a study of multiple sclerosis patients with progressive multifocal leukoencephalopathy. TCRdb's copy holds only in-frame clones and misses some; the assay was immunoSEQ multiplex PCR. In the table there are under 40,000 clones, almost 95% of which are singletons. Time point denoted: before natalizumab initiation. Sample: PBMCs. These TCRs come from a man aged 25 to 45 with multiple sclerosis.

The gene calls are TRBV10-2 and TRBJ1-1, with no clear D. Germline CDR1 WSHSY, CDR2 SAAADI. V was shortened by 3 bases and J by 0 bases, with 5 bases between the two germline ends. CDR3 size: 13 residues. This chain's CDR3 is CASSETVNTEAFF. The CDR3 bases are TGCGCCAGCAGTGAAACGGTGAACACTGAAGCTTTCTTT.

This rearrangement joins TRBV25-1 to TRBJ2-2; TRBD2 matches at 12 bases. The germline V gene encodes CDR1 MGHDK and CDR2 SYGVNS. The CDR3 is made up of 15 amino acids. J lost 7 bases, V lost 6 bases, and 6 bases had no gene match. The CDR3 nucleotides read TGTGCCAGCAGGAGGACTAGCGGGAACGGCGGGGAGCTGTTTTTT. Its translation is CASRRTSGNGGELFF.

The rearrangement uses TRBV18 and TRBJ2-3, with 11 bases identical to TRBD2. The CDR3 runs 17 residues. Germline loops: CDR1 KGHSH, CDR2 LQKENI. V lost 2 bases, J lost 0 bases, and 4 bases stayed unmatched. The CDR3 spells CASSPGGLAASTDTQYF. DNA of the CDR3: TGTGCCAGCTCACCAGGGGGACTAGCGGCAAGCACAGATACGCAGTATTTT.

The chain is built from TRBV7-9 and TRBJ1-4, with 7 bases fitting TRBD1. The CDR3 is 14 residues long. Germline trimming cut 8 bases from V and 5 bases from J; bases unmatched to any gene: 8. CDR1 and CDR2 (germline): SEHNR, FQNEAQ (reference sequence). This chain's CDR3 is CASGKGQTNEKLFF. The CDR3 DNA reads TGTGCCAGCGGTAAGGGACAGACAAATGAAAAACTGTTTTTT. Variable domain in full (rest from reference TRBV7-9 and TRBJ1-4): DTGVSQNPRHKITKRGQNVTFRCDPISEHNRLYWYRQTLGQGPEFLTYFQNEAQLEKSRLLSDRFSAERPKGSFSTLEIQRTEQGDSAMYLCASGKGQTNEKLFFGSGTQLSVL.

In its sample, this clone was seen once. The chain recombines TRBV5-4 with TRBJ2-1; 7 bases are shared with TRBD2. V shed 4 bases and J 3 bases; nucleotides not matched to a gene: 7. This CDR3 has 15 amino acids. Germline assignment: CDR1 SGHNT and CDR2 YYREEE (reference sequence). The CDR3 here is CASSVSRENYNEQFF. CDR3 nucleotide sequence: TGTGCCAGCAGCGTTTCGCGGGAGAACTACAATGAGCAGTTCTTC.

This sequence joins TRBV19 and TRBJ2-7; 8 nucleotides align to TRBD1. The CDR3 loop spans 13 amino acids. V lost 8 bases to trimming and J lost 6 bases; unmatched junction nucleotides: 9. CDR1 is LNHDA and CDR2 is SQIVND in the germline V gene (reference sequence). CDR3 DNA: TGTGCCAGTTCTATTTCGACAGGGGCCGAGCAGTACGTC. Translated, it gives CASSISTGAEQYV.

The sample holds a few counts of this clone. The genes are TRBV27 and TRBJ1-2, with D possibly being TRBD1 (6 bases). The CDR3 has 14 amino acids. V lost 3 bases to trimming and J lost 7 bases, with 15 bases between them. Germline loops: CDR1 MNHEY, CDR2 SMNVEV (reference sequence). The CDR3 is CASSFPGGMGGYTF. CDR3 bases: TGTGCCAGCAGTTTTCCCGGGGGCATGGGTGGCTACACCTTC.

This chain uses TRBV7-8 with TRBJ2-6; 11 nucleotides match TRBD1. The CDR3 has 20 residues. CDR1 and CDR2 (germline): SGHVS, FQNEAQ. V gave up 0 bases and J gave up 3 bases; unmatched junction bases: 10. For the CDR3, the DNA is TGTGCCAGCAGCTTAGCGCTAAGAGGGACAGGGGGTTTTGGGGCCAACGTCCTGACTTTC. Translated, it gives CASSLALRGTGGFGANVLTF.

CDR3 in amino acids: CASSPPTSGRAIWQTQYF. In DNA, the CDR3 is TGTGCCAGCAGCCCCCCGACTAGCGGGAGGGCTATTTGGCAGACCCAGTACTTC. This rearrangement joins TRBV9 to TRBJ2-5; 14 bases line up with TRBD2. The length of the CDR3 is 18 residues. After removal of 4 bases from V and 6 bases from J, the junction contained 14 bases not matched to a gene. In germline, CDR1 is SGDLS, CDR2 YYNGEE.

The chain has TRBV5-4 and TRBJ2-7; TRBD2 might be the D (6 bases). CDR3 length equals 15 residues. The germline V gene has CDR1 SGHNT and CDR2 YYREEE (reference sequence). Trimming left V 0 bases short and J 4 bases short, with 14 bases between. In DNA, the CDR3 is TGTGCCAGCAGCTTGGGGGGTAGCGGAACTTACGAGCAGTACTTC. This sequence encodes CASSLGGSGTYEQYF.